This T cell receptor beta chain was profiled in a study of chemoradiotherapy in HPV16-positive cancers. Study conclusions and caveats: For HPV16-positive patients, expanding HPV-responsive T cells associated with longer recurrence-free survival.

Only in-frame clones appear in the TCRdb table, and some are missing; sequencing was by immunoSEQ multiplex PCR. The sample has over 6,000 clones; 70% to 90% are singletons. On this clone itself: The target antigen is unknown.

V was shortened by 0 bases and J by 7 bases, with 15 bases between the two germline ends. Germline values: CDR1 KGHSH, CDR2 LQKENI. The CDR3 totals 15 residues. This chain connects TRBV18 to TRBJ1-1; no reliable D call. This clonotype was obtained from a human donor with HPV-associated anogenital cancer. The sequences come from tumor tissue, collected from a patient who underwent chemoradiotherapy. In DNA, the CDR3 is TGTGCCAGCTCACCACCGGGCTCTCTGGAGGTTGAAGCTTTCTTT. Translating it yields CASSPPGSLEVEAFF.